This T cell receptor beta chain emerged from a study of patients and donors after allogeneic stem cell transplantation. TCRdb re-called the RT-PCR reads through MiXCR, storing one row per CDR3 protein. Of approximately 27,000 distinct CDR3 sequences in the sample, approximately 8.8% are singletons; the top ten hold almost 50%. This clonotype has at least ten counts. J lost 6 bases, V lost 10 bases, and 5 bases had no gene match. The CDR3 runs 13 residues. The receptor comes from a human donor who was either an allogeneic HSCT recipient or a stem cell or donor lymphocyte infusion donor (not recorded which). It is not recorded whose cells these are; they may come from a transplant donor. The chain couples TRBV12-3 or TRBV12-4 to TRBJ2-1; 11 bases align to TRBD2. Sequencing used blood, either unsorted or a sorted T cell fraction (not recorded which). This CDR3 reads CATRLAGRNEQFF. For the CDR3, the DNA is TGTGCCACCAGACTAGCGGGACGCAATGAGCAGTTCTTC.